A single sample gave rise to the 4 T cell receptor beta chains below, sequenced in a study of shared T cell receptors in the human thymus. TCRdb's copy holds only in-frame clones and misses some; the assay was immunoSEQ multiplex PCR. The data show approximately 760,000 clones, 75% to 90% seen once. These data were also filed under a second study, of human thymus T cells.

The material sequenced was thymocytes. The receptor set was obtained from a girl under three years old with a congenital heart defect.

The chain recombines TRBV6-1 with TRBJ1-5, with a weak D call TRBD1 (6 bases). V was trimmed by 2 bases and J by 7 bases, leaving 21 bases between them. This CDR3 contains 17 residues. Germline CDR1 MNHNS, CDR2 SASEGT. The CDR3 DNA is TGTGCCAGCAGTGAAACCGTTGTCAGGGGACCCAACCAGCCCCAGCATTTT. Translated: CASSETVVRGPNQPQHF.

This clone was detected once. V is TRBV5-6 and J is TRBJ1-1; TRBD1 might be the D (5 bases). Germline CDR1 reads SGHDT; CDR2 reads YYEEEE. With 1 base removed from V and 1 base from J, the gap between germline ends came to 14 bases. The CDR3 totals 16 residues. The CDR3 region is CASSLPQGPQNTEAFF. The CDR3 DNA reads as TGTGCCAGCAGCTTGCCCCAGGGTCCTCAGAACACTGAAGCTTTCTTT.

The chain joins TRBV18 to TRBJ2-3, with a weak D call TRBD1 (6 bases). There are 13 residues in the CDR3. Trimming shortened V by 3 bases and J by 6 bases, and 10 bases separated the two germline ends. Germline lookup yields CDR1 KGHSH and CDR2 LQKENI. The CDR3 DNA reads TGTGCCAGCTCACCTGGACAGAAGGATACGCAGTATTTT. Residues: CASSPGQKDTQYF.

The CDR3 loop reads CASSLTGADTQYF. For the CDR3, the DNA is TGTGCCAGCAGCTTGACGGGTGCAGATACGCAGTATTTT. This chain connects TRBV7-9 to TRBJ2-3; D remains unclear. With 3 bases removed from V and 4 bases from J, the gap between germline ends came to 8 bases. There are 13 residues in the CDR3. In germline, CDR1 is SEHNR, CDR2 FQNEAQ (reference sequence). The whole variable domain, filled in from reference TRBV7-9 and TRBJ2-3, reads DTGVSQNPRHKITKRGQNVTFRCDPISEHNRLYWYRQTLGQGPEFLTYFQNEAQLEKSRLLSDRFSAERPKGSFSTLEIQRTEQGDSAMYLCASSLTGADTQYFGPGTRLTVL.